This T cell receptor beta chain was recovered during a study of vaccination effects on CD4 cells after COVID-19. Expansion with viral peptide pools was applied to antigen-specific CD4+ T cells by the ViraFEST assay prior to sequencing. Culture lasted 10 days before CD4+ T cell isolation. The vaccine given was either BNT162b2 or mRNA-1273, in two doses. For each well, about 2 million PBMC were cultured with about 9.4 IU/ml IL-2 and 9 to 10 ug/ml peptides. Sequencing was performed with immunoSEQ multiplex PCR; in TCRdb, only in-frame clones are kept and a portion is missing. The data contain 50,000 to 65,000 clones, less than 80% of them seen just once; the ten biggest clones take up around 1.2%. Of note for this clone: Its specificity is unknown.

The clonotype comes from a human donor who received a COVID-19 vaccine. The source material was CD4+ T cells from PBMCs cultured with HCoV-229E spike peptides, sampled after COVID-19 vaccination.

CDR3 sequence reads: CASSLTTGRQETQYF. Written as DNA, the CDR3 is TGTGCCAGCAGCCTCACGACAGGGCGGCAAGAGACCCAGTACTTC. V and J are TRBV9 and TRBJ2-5, with TRBD1 matching over 7 bases. Trimming removed 4 bases from V and 2 bases from J; junction bases left unmatched: 8. The CDR3 runs 15 residues. Germline CDR1 is SGDLS and CDR2 is YYNGEE. Filled out from reference TRBV9 and TRBJ2-5, the complete variable domain reads DSGVTQTPKHLITATGQRVTLRCSPRSGDLSVYWYQQSLDQGLQFLIQYYNGEERAKGNILERFSAQQFPDLHSELNLSSLELGDSALYFCASSLTTGRQETQYFGPGTRLLVL.